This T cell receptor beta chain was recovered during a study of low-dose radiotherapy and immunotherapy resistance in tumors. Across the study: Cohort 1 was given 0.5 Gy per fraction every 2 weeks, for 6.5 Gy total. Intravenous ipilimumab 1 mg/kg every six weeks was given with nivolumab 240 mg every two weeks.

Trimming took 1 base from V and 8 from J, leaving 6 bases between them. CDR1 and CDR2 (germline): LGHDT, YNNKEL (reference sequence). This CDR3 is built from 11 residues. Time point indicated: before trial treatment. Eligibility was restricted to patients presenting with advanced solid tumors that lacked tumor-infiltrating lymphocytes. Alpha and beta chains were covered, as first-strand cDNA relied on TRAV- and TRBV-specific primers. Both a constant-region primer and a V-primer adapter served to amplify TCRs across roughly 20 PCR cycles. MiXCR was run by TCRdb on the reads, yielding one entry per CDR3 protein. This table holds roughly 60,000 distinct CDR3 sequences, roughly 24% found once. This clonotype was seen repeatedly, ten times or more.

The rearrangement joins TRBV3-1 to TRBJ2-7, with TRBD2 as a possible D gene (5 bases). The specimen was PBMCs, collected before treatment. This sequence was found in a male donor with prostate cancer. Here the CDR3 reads CASSQGEKQYF. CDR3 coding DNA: TGTGCCAGCAGCCAAGGGGAGAAGCAGTACTTC.